This T cell receptor beta chain was captured in a study of cytomegalovirus exposure and HLA in healthy donors. General study findings and limits: In a later analysis, most CMV-associated TCR beta chains appeared HLA-restricted. A prior analysis recorded that most TCR beta V segments were productive about 90% or about 30% of the time. In a later analysis, a missense DCLRE1C variant was linked to TCR beta V- and J-gene trimming. Many donors carried some public TCRs, although rarity characterized most TCR sequences.

V lost 3 bases and J lost 4; bases outside the gene matches: 1. The CDR3 spans 15 residues. Germline CDR1 is LGHNA and CDR2 is YSLEER. Researchers ran the PCR with 60 Vbeta and 13 Jbeta primers. The repertoire was sequenced with immunoSEQ multiplex PCR; TCRdb's copy has only in-frame clones and lacks some. Seen here are 150,000 to 250,000 clones, about 80% observed once, and the top ten hold nearly 4.5%. This clone has a single count. Antigen: not known. Other DNA sequences in the sample encode the same CDR3. The clonotype comes from a woman aged 25 to 39 in good health and CMV-seropositive. The rearrangement joins TRBV4-3 to TRBJ2-1; the match to TRBD1 covers 12 bases. What was sequenced was PBMCs. The CDR3 sequence: CASSQGQGAYNEQFF. The CDR3 bases are TGCGCCAGCAGCCAGGGACAGGGGGCTTACAATGAGCAGTTCTTC.